The 26 T cell receptor beta chains listed next were all sequenced from one sample in a study of identical twins. TCRdb used MiXCR to reprocess the 5' RACE reads, holding one entry per CDR3 protein. The data hold around 290,000 distinct CDR3 sequences, with less than 9.5% observed a single time. This same sample was also part of a study on yellow fever vaccine responses in identical twins.

Input material: CD8+ T cells sorted from blood. The receptors were sampled from a woman between 18 and 29 years old in good health.

In its sample, this clonotype was seen a few times. The chain joins TRBV20-1 to TRBJ2-1, with D perhaps TRBD2 (6 bases). The CDR3 is 14 amino acids. The germline V gene encodes CDR1 DFQATT and CDR2 SNEGSKA (reference sequence). V was pared by 1 base and J by 7 bases, with 14 bases between. Here the CDR3 reads CSARVLGLRNEQFF. The CDR3 nucleotides read TGCAGTGCTAGAGTTCTAGGACTAAGGAATGAGCAGTTCTTC.

V usage is TRBV5-1 and J usage is TRBJ2-7, with 9 bases that match TRBD1. Trimming at V came to 7 bases and at J to 0 bases, leaving 8 bases not matched to a gene. Germline CDR1 reads SGHRS; CDR2 reads YFSETQ. The CDR3 is 15 amino acids. The CDR3 sequence is CASFPGTGNSYEQYF. CDR3 sequence (DNA): TGCGCCAGCTTCCCCGGGACAGGGAACTCCTACGAGCAGTACTTC.

The J gene is TRBJ2-7, the V gene TRBV6-5; possible D gene TRBD2, 5 bases. The CDR3 totals 15 residues. The V end was cut by 0 bases, the J end by 1 base, with 10 bases between. From germline, CDR1 is MNHEY and CDR2 SVGAGI. The CDR3 DNA sequence: TGTGCCAGCAGTTACTCCCGGACTCCATCCTACGAGCAGTACTTC. Translated: CASSYSRTPSYEQYF.

This clonotype was counted only a few times. The V gene is TRBV25-1, the J gene TRBJ2-7; D is unclear. The germline CDR1 and CDR2 sequences are MGHDK and SYGVNS. This CDR3 spans 14 amino acids. V lost 1 base, J lost 2 bases, and 9 bases lay in between. As DNA, the CDR3 is TGTGCCAGCAGTGAATTGCAGCCAGCCTACGAGCAGTACTTC. It translates to CASSELQPAYEQYF.

This clonotype has ten or more counts. The chain carries TRBV7-2 and TRBJ1-5; D call uncertain. V lost 2 bases, J lost 0 bases, and 8 bases lay in between. The CDR3 has 15 residues. From germline, CDR1 is SGHTA and CDR2 FQGNSA. The CDR3 nucleotides read TGTGCCAGCAGCTTATGGGCGGATAGCAATCAGCCCCAGCATTTT. Translated: CASSLWADSNQPQHF.

This clonotype was counted many times. V usage is TRBV6-1 and J usage is TRBJ2-1, with D perhaps matching TRBD1 (6 bases). This CDR3 has 14 amino acids. Germline V gives CDR1 MNHNS, CDR2 SASEGT. Trimming stripped 10 bases from V and 15 bases from J, with 28 bases between. As DNA, the CDR3 is TGTGCCATTCCCCCCCCGTTTTTCGGGCAAGGGGGGTTCTTC. Amino acid sequence: CAIPPPFFGQGGFF.

This clonotype was found a few times. CDR3 in amino acids: CASSATGAMNTEAFF. CDR3 coding DNA: TGTGCCAGCAGTGCTACAGGAGCCATGAACACTGAAGCTTTCTTT. This rearrangement joins TRBV6-1 to TRBJ1-1, with D perhaps TRBD1 (5 bases). Trimming left V 4 bases short and J 0 bases short, with 12 bases between. CDR3 length: 15 residues. Germline V gives CDR1 MNHNS, CDR2 SASEGT.

This chain connects TRBV7-8 to TRBJ2-3; 7 bases map to TRBD2. J was trimmed by 4 bases and V by 5 bases; bases with no gene match: 3. The CDR3 loop spans 13 amino acids. Germline CDR1 SGHVS, CDR2 FQNEAQ. CDR3 bases: TGTGCCAGCAGCCCGGGACTACCAGATACGCAGTATTTT. Its protein is CASSPGLPDTQYF.

This clonotype has more than one count but fewer than ten. The chain carries TRBV29-1 and TRBJ2-1; D is unresolved. Trimming took 1 base from V and 6 from J, leaving 19 bases between them. Germline loops: CDR1 SQVTM, CDR2 ANQGSEA. The CDR3 is made up of 16 amino acids. The CDR3 nucleotides are TGCAGCGTTGAAGGAGAAACAGACTCCCCGAGCAATGAGCAGTTCTTC. It translates to CSVEGETDSPSNEQFF.

Ten or more counts support this clonotype. The V and J genes are TRBV9 and TRBJ2-1, with TRBD2 identical over 7 bases. V dropped 2 bases and J dropped 3; count of bases not matched to a gene: 5. This CDR3 is 15 amino acids long. Germline-derived CDR1 and CDR2 are SGDLS and YYNGEE. This CDR3 reads CASSVAGVYYNEQFF. CDR3 nucleotides: TGTGCCAGCAGCGTCGCGGGGGTTTACTACAATGAGCAGTTCTTC.

The chain has TRBV7-9 and TRBJ2-7, with D possibly matching TRBD1 (5 bases). CDR3 size: 13 residues. Per germline, CDR1 SEHNR and CDR2 FQNEAQ (reference sequence). V lost 0 bases to trimming and J lost 7 bases, with 10 bases between them. CDR3 nucleotides: TGTGCCAGCAGCTTAGCTGGGGCGGCTGAGCAGTACTTC. As protein: CASSLAGAAEQYF.

This clonotype was counted at least ten times. The rearrangement joins TRBV24-1 to TRBJ2-7; TRBD2 is a possible D gene (5 bases). V lost 10 bases to trimming and J lost 6 bases, with 12 bases between them. Per the germline V gene, CDR1 is KGHDR and CDR2 is SFDVKD. CDR3 length equals 11 residues. CDR3 coding DNA: TGTGCCACTGAGGGTGGTGGCGAGCAGTACTTC. It codes for CATEGGGEQYF.

This clonotype occurred a few times. The gene calls are TRBV29-1 and TRBJ1-1, with D possibly matching TRBD1 (6 bases). Germline V gene lookup returns CDR1 SQVTM and CDR2 ANQGSEA. V was clipped by 5 bases and J by 0 bases, with 10 bases between them. The length of the CDR3 is 13 residues. The CDR3 region is CSVWDTLNTEAFF. The CDR3 region has the DNA TGCAGCGTTTGGGACACCCTGAACACTGAAGCTTTCTTT.

This clonotype has only a few counts. V usage is TRBV2 and J usage is TRBJ2-7; 7 bases match TRBD1. CDR1 and CDR2 (germline): SNHLY, FYNNEI. The CDR3 runs 14 residues. The J segment lost 2 bases and the V segment lost 5 bases, leaving 6 bases of the junction unmatched. The CDR3 nucleotides read TGTGCCAGCAGTAGGACAGGCCTTGCCTACGAGCAGTACTTC. It yields the protein CASSRTGLAYEQYF. The full variable domain, with the rest looked up from reference TRBV2 and TRBJ2-7, is EPEVTQTPSHQVTQMGQEVILRCVPISNHLYFYWYRQILGQKVEFLVSFYNNEISEKSEIFDDQFSVERPDGSNFTLKIRSTKLEDSAMYFCASSRTGLAYEQYFGPGTRLTVT.

This clonotype was detected only a few times. V and J are TRBV5-1 and TRBJ2-7; D is unclear. CDR3 length: 13 amino acids. Trimming took 0 bases from V and 6 from J, leaving 10 bases between them. Germline CDR1 and CDR2: SGHRS and YFSETQ. The CDR3 loop reads CASSLEGGSEQYF. CDR3 bases: TGCGCCAGCAGCTTGGAGGGTGGTAGCGAGCAGTACTTC.

This clonotype was seen only a few times. The rearrangement joins TRBV18 to TRBJ1-3, with unresolved D. CDR1 KGHSH and CDR2 LQKENI come from the germline V gene. CDR3 size: 17 residues. The ends were cut back, 3 bases at V and 8 bases at J, with 23 bases in the middle. The DNA of the CDR3 is TGTGCCAGCTCACCCGATCCCCAGCTCGAATTGAGCGACACCATATATTTT. Protein sequence: CASSPDPQLELSDTIYF. The entire variable domain, with the rest obtained from reference TRBV18 and TRBJ1-3, is as follows: NAGVMQNPRHLVRRRGQEARLRCSPMKGHSHVYWYRQLPEEGLKFMVYLQKENIIDESGMPKERFSAEFPKEGPSILRIQQVVRGDSAAYFCASSPDPQLELSDTIYFGEGSWLTVV.

The V gene is TRBV2, the J gene TRBJ2-1, with TRBD2 identical over 12 bases. Germline CDR1 and CDR2: SNHLY and FYNNEI. The V gene end was trimmed by 5 bases and the J gene end by 4 bases; junction bases not matched to a gene: 15. This CDR3 comprises 19 residues. This chain's CDR3 is CASSFPSGGAMTYYNEQFF. The CDR3 coding sequence is TGTGCCAGCAGTTTCCCTAGCGGGGGGGCCATGACCTATTACAATGAGCAGTTCTTC. The full variable domain, in which reference TRBV2 and TRBJ2-1 provide the parts outside the CDR3, is EPEVTQTPSHQVTQMGQEVILRCVPISNHLYFYWYRQILGQKVEFLVSFYNNEISEKSEIFDDQFSVERPDGSNFTLKIRSTKLEDSAMYFCASSFPSGGAMTYYNEQFFGPGTRLTVL.

J is TRBJ2-1 and V is TRBV7-9; possible D gene TRBD1, 6 bases. The germline gives CDR1 SEHNR, CDR2 FQNEAQ (reference sequence). The CDR3 runs 15 residues. V lost 1 base to trimming and J lost 3 bases, with 10 bases between them. The CDR3 DNA reads as TGTGCCAGCAGCTTAGAAGGGACATACTACAATGAGCAGTTCTTC. It translates to CASSLEGTYYNEQFF.

This clonotype was counted ten times or more. The chain employs TRBV6-5 and TRBJ2-2, with D possibly TRBD2 on 6 matching bases. Trimming cost V 4 bases and J 1 base, with 10 bases left between them. Germline values: CDR1 MNHEY, CDR2 SVGAGI. This CDR3 contains 15 residues. The CDR3 bases are TGTGCCAGCAGTTCCCATAGCGGGAACACCGGGGAGCTGTTTTTT. Its protein is CASSSHSGNTGELFF.

This clonotype turned up a few times. The rearrangement uses TRBV29-1 and TRBJ2-1; 13 nucleotides align to TRBD2. CDR1 SQVTM and CDR2 ANQGSEA come from the germline V gene. The junction had 4 bases not matched to a gene; V was cut back by 4 bases and J by 7 bases. The CDR3 consists of 14 residues. As DNA, the CDR3 is TGCAGCGTTGTTGGACTAGCGGGAGCTAATGAGCAGTTCTTC. Protein product: CSVVGLAGANEQFF.

This clonotype occurred many times. The gene calls are TRBV7-9 and TRBJ1-6; TRBD1 is a possible D gene (6 bases). Trimming removed 3 bases at V and 10 bases at J, with 10 bases between. CDR3 length: 13 amino acids. Germline CDR1 SEHNR, CDR2 FQNEAQ (reference sequence). The CDR3 coding sequence is TGTGCCAGCAGCTTGGAGGGGGGCTCACCCCTCCACTTT. Amino acids: CASSLEGGSPLHF.

The chain couples TRBV3-1 to TRBJ2-7; D not certain. Trimming left V 1 base short and J 3 bases short, with 7 bases between. The CDR3 consists of 13 residues. Germline lookup yields CDR1 LGHDT and CDR2 YNNKEL (reference sequence). CDR3 bases: TGTGCCAGCAGCCAAGTTGAACACTACGAGCAGTACTTC. Amino acid sequence: CASSQVEHYEQYF.

Many counts were recorded for this clonotype. This sequence joins TRBV6-5 and TRBJ2-1, with 9 positions matching TRBD2. In germline, CDR1 is MNHEY, CDR2 SVGAGI. J lost 8 bases, V lost 2 bases, and 7 bases had no gene match. The CDR3 spans 15 residues. The CDR3 nucleotides are TGTGCCAGCAGTTACCTGGCGGGAGGGGGCGATGAGCAGTTCTTC. Amino acids: CASSYLAGGGDEQFF.

This clonotype was counted ten times or more. The J gene is TRBJ1-5, the V gene TRBV7-6, with 9 bases fitting TRBD1. V trimming: 2 bases; J trimming: 3 bases; junction bases outside the gene matches: 2. CDR3 size: 15 residues. Germline V lookup: CDR1 SGHVS, CDR2 FNYEAQ. For the CDR3, the DNA is TGTGCCAGCAGCTTAAGGACAGGGGCCAATCAGCCCCAGCATTTT. This sequence encodes CASSLRTGANQPQHF.

In this sample, this clonotype turned up many times. The rearrangement uses TRBV5-5 and TRBJ2-1; perhaps TRBD2 as D (6 bases). This CDR3 has 14 residues. The germline V gene has CDR1 SGHKS and CDR2 YYEKEE (reference sequence). Trimming shortened V by 2 bases and J by 9 bases, and 15 bases separated the two germline ends. CDR3 residues: CASSLGPNGGEQFF. DNA for the CDR3: TGTGCCAGCAGCTTAGGACCCAACGGGGGTGAGCAGTTCTTC.

As DNA, the CDR3 is TGTGCCAGCAGCTTTTTCAGGGAGGAGACCCAGTACTTC. Protein: CASSFFREETQYF. This chain links TRBV5-6 with TRBJ2-5; D may match TRBD1 or TRBD2 (5 bases each). The CDR3 has 13 amino acids. CDR1 SGHDT and CDR2 YYEEEE come from the germline V gene. V lost 2 bases and J 5 bases, leaving 10 bases between the germline ends.